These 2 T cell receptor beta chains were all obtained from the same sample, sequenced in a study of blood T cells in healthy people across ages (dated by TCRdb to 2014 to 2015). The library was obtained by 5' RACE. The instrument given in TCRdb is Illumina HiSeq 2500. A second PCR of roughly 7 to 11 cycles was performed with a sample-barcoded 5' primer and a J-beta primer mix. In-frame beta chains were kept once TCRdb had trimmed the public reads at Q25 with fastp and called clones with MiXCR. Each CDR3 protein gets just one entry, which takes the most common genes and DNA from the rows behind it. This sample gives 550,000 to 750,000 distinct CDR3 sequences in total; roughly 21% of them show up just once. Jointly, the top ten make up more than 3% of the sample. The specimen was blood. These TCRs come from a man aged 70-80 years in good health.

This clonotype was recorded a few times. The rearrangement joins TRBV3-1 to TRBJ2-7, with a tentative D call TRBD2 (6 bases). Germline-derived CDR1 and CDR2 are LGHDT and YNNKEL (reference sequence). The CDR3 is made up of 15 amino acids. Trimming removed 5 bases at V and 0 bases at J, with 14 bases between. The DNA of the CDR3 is TGTGCCAGCAGCTCCTCCGGGACTGACTCCTACGAGCAGTACTTC. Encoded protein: CASSSSGTDSYEQYF.

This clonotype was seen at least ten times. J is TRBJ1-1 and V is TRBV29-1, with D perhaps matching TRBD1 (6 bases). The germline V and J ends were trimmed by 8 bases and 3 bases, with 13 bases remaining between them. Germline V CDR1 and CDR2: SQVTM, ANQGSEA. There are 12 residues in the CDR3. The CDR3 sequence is CSSRDKHTEAFF. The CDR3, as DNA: TGCAGCAGCCGGGACAAACACACTGAAGCTTTCTTT.